The sequence of this TCR beta chain was determined in a study of T cells after yellow fever vaccination. TCRdb analysed the 5' RACE reads with MiXCR anew, one entry per CDR3 protein. The sample contains 500,000 to 550,000 distinct CDR3 sequences, less than 25% of which appear only once. The CDR3 totals 19 residues. V lost 3 bases to trimming and J lost 0 bases, with 20 bases between them. CDR1 is SGHDN and CDR2 is FVKESK in the germline V gene. This clonotype was detected many times. What it binds is unknown. Study-wide points: Few clonotypes appeared in both CD4 and CD8 compartments. Clones that expanded after primary vaccination mostly reappeared after the booster (nearly 98% CD4, 88% CD8).

This chain uses TRBV14 with TRBJ1-4; tentative D call: TRBD1 (5 bases). The sequencing used PBMCs, collected about 20 days after the first yellow fever vaccination. The TCR sequence derives from a young man who received the YFV17D yellow fever vaccine. CDR3: CASSQAYGRSRATNEKLFF. The CDR3 region has the DNA TGTGCCAGCAGCCAGGCCTACGGGCGGTCCAGGGCAACTAATGAAAAACTGTTTTTT.